This T cell receptor beta chain was captured in a study of T cell responses to AZD1222 COVID-19 vaccine. A word on this clone: The junction does not match germline at one end; this may be a read error.

Germline V gene lookup returns CDR1 SGHTA and CDR2 FQGNSA. This CDR3 has 16 residues. The data were produced by immunoSEQ multiplex PCR, yet TCRdb's version contains in-frame clones alone and is incomplete. Among about 140,000 clones listed, around 92% were seen once. This sequence joins TRBV7-2 and TRBJ1-5, with 12 bases matching TRBD1. The sequence was obtained from an adult who received the AZD1222 COVID-19 vaccine. Sequencing used peripheral blood, obtained 28 days after the second AZD1222 dose. The CDR3 coding sequence is TGTGCCAGCAGCTTAGTAGGGACAGGGGGCAAGCAGCCCCAGCATTTT. Its protein product is CASSLVGTGGKQPQHF. The full variable domain, in which reference TRBV7-2 and TRBJ1-5 provide the parts outside the CDR3, is GAGVSQSPSNKVTEKGKDVELRCDPISGHTALYWYRQSLGQGLEFLIYFQGNSAPDKSGLPSDRFSAERTGGSVSTLTIQRTQQEDSAVYLCASSLVGTGGKQPQHFGDGTRLSIL.